This paragraph reports one T cell receptor beta chain. As yet, its antigen is unknown. This entry belongs to a study of T cell responses to AZD1222 COVID-19 vaccine. Study-level background: Analysis merged second doses at about 4 or about 12 weeks.

Study-wide findings and caveats: Clonal diversity may have been underestimated, and the donors were mostly white British, with more females than males. Recipients of two AZD1222 doses showed rising Spike-specific TCR breadth and depth.

The V and J ends lost 5 bases and 4 bases respectively, with 12 bases between them. Germline V lookup: CDR1 SNHLY, CDR2 FYNNEI. This CDR3 spans 13 amino acids. Sequencing used immunoSEQ multiplex PCR; TCRdb keeps in-frame clones, though not all of them. The sample shows about 150,000 clones, about 88% of them seen only once. This specimen was peripheral blood, taken on day 0 of AZD1222 vaccination. This chain uses TRBV2 with TRBJ2-7; TRBD1 is a possible D gene (5 bases). This sequence was found in an adult in good health. CDR3 coding DNA: TGTGCCAGCAGTCAGGGTGGAGCATACGAGCAGTACTTC. Residues: CASSQGGAYEQYF.